Listed below are T cell receptor beta chains from one sample, sequenced in a study of cytomegalovirus exposure and HLA in healthy donors. Sequenced by immunoSEQ multiplex PCR; TCRdb stores in-frame clones only, minus some. The profile covers fewer than 150,000 clones, with 75% to 80% appearing a single time and around 3.7% taken by the ten largest. Material for sequencing was PBMCs. The source of these receptors is a man between 18 and 35 years old in good health and CMV-seronegative. CDR3s include the opening cysteine and the closing phenylalanine or tryptophan. Each record gives: D gene, J gene, clone size, V gene, CDR3 protein, CDR3 DNA. D genes are given only for firm matches. Not every row has a clone size; where given, it reads once, few, many or a size class.

d_call: -; j_call: TRBJ1-2; clone_size: -; v_call: TRBV9; cdr3_aa: CASSARGGNYGYTF; cdr3_nt: TGTGCCAGCAGCGCGAGGGGGGGGAACTATGGCTACACCTTC
d_call: -; j_call: TRBJ1-1; clone_size: once; v_call: TRBV7-9; cdr3_aa: CASSVMAGDTEAFF; cdr3_nt: TGTGCCAGCAGCGTCATGGCGGGGGACACTGAAGCTTTCTTT
d_call: TRBD1; j_call: TRBJ1-1; clone_size: -; v_call: TRBV28; cdr3_aa: CASSLGGQINTEAFF; cdr3_nt: TGTGCCAGCAGTTTAGGGGGACAGATTAACACTGAAGCTTTCTTT
d_call: TRBD1; j_call: TRBJ1-2; clone_size: once; v_call: TRBV10-3; cdr3_aa: CAISEPNRLDRGHGYTF; cdr3_nt: TGTGCCATCAGTGAGCCGAACCGACTCGACAGGGGGCATGGCTACACCTTC
d_call: -; j_call: TRBJ2-7; clone_size: -; v_call: TRBV19; cdr3_aa: CASSNQGTSSYEQYF; cdr3_nt: TGTGCCAGTAGTAACCAGGGTACCAGCTCCTACGAGCAGTACTTC
d_call: -; j_call: TRBJ1-2; clone_size: -; v_call: TRBV9; cdr3_aa: CASSDQGKYGYTF; cdr3_nt: TGTGCCAGCAGCGACCAGGGAAAGTATGGCTACACCTTC
d_call: TRBD1; j_call: TRBJ1-5; clone_size: -; v_call: TRBV6-1; cdr3_aa: CASSGDRGLQPQHF; cdr3_nt: TGTGCCAGCAGTGGAGACAGGGGGCTTCAGCCCCAGCATTTT
d_call: TRBD1; j_call: TRBJ2-5; clone_size: -; v_call: TRBV11-1; cdr3_aa: CASSLGGGTGGTETQYF; cdr3_nt: TGTGCCAGCAGCTTAGGGGGGGGGACAGGGGGCACGGAGACCCAGTACTTC
d_call: -; j_call: TRBJ1-1; clone_size: -; v_call: TRBV11-3; cdr3_aa: CASSWARTNAFF; cdr3_nt: TGTGCCAGCAGCTGGGCTCGGACAAATGCTTTCTTT
d_call: TRBD1; j_call: TRBJ2-3; clone_size: -; v_call: TRBV27; cdr3_aa: CASRTGQGTQADTQYF; cdr3_nt: TGTGCCAGCAGAACGGGACAGGGAACGCAAGCAGATACGCAGTATTTT
d_call: TRBD1; j_call: TRBJ1-6; clone_size: -; v_call: TRBV5-1; cdr3_aa: CASSRQGQSSYNSPLHF; cdr3_nt: TGCGCCAGCAGCCGCCAGGGACAGAGCTCCTATAATTCACCCCTCCACTTT
d_call: -; j_call: TRBJ2-2; clone_size: -; v_call: TRBV27; cdr3_aa: CASSLYQGLITGELFF; cdr3_nt: TGTGCCAGCAGTTTATATCAGGGACTGATCACCGGGGAGCTGTTTTTT
d_call: -; j_call: TRBJ2-3; clone_size: -; v_call: TRBV6-5; cdr3_aa: CASSYRQGHRTDTQYF; cdr3_nt: TGTGCCAGCAGTTATCGGCAGGGGCACCGCACAGATACGCAGTATTTT
d_call: -; j_call: TRBJ2-7; clone_size: -; v_call: TRBV28; cdr3_aa: CASSFVRRSYEQYF; cdr3_nt: TGTGCCAGCAGTTTCGTGCGTCGCTCCTACGAGCAGTACTTC
d_call: -; j_call: TRBJ1-2; clone_size: -; v_call: TRBV30; cdr3_aa: CAGEGTNYGYTF; cdr3_nt: TGTGCCGGTGAGGGAACTAACTATGGCTACACCTTC
d_call: TRBD1; j_call: TRBJ1-1; clone_size: -; v_call: TRBV27; cdr3_aa: CASSRQGWDTEAFF; cdr3_nt: TGTGCCAGCTCCAGACAGGGTTGGGACACTGAAGCTTTCTTT
d_call: TRBD1; j_call: TRBJ2-3; clone_size: -; v_call: TRBV28; cdr3_aa: CASSAPGGGGTDTQYF; cdr3_nt: TGTGCCAGCAGTGCCCCAGGGGGCGGGGGCACAGATACGCAGTATTTT
d_call: TRBD1; j_call: TRBJ2-7; clone_size: -; v_call: TRBV11-3; cdr3_aa: CASSFRTGIEQYF; cdr3_nt: TGTGCCAGCAGCTTCCGGACAGGGATCGAGCAGTACTTC
d_call: -; j_call: TRBJ2-2; clone_size: -; v_call: TRBV10-1; cdr3_aa: CASGTGTQNTGELFF; cdr3_nt: TGCGCCAGCGGAACCGGGACACAGAACACCGGGGAGCTGTTTTTT
d_call: TRBD2; j_call: TRBJ2-1; clone_size: -; v_call: TRBV5-4; cdr3_aa: CASSTDSGSSYNEQFF; cdr3_nt: TGTGCCAGCAGCACCGATAGCGGGAGCTCCTACAATGAGCAGTTCTTC
d_call: -; j_call: TRBJ1-3; clone_size: -; v_call: TRBV7-9; cdr3_aa: CASSRWGRAPGNTIYF; cdr3_nt: TGTGCCAGCAGCCGATGGGGCAGGGCCCCTGGAAACACCATATATTTT
d_call: TRBD2; j_call: TRBJ2-7; clone_size: -; v_call: TRBV5-5; cdr3_aa: CASSLGLAVSYEQYF; cdr3_nt: TGTGCCAGCAGCTTGGGACTAGCGGTGTCCTACGAGCAGTACTTC
d_call: TRBD1; j_call: TRBJ2-7; clone_size: -; v_call: TRBV4-1; cdr3_aa: CASSHHSGTGGPPYEQYF; cdr3_nt: TGCGCCAGCAGCCATCATTCCGGGACAGGGGGGCCCCCCTACGAGCAGTACTTC
d_call: TRBD2; j_call: TRBJ2-7; clone_size: -; v_call: TRBV2; cdr3_aa: CASSAGLELGQYF; cdr3_nt: TGTGCCAGCAGTGCGGGACTAGAGCTGGGGCAGTACTTC
d_call: -; j_call: TRBJ2-7; clone_size: -; v_call: TRBV14; cdr3_aa: CASSQVNEQYF; cdr3_nt: TGTGCCAGCAGCCAAGTTAACGAGCAGTACTTC
d_call: TRBD1; j_call: TRBJ1-1; clone_size: few; v_call: TRBV5-1; cdr3_aa: CASSDRVDTEAFF; cdr3_nt: TGCGCCAGCAGCGACAGGGTCGACACTGAAGCTTTCTTT
d_call: -; j_call: TRBJ2-2; clone_size: -; v_call: TRBV11-3; cdr3_aa: CASSTSSQGSTGELFF; cdr3_nt: TGTGCCAGCAGCACAAGCTCACAGGGTTCCACCGGGGAGCTGTTTTTT
d_call: TRBD2; j_call: TRBJ2-7; clone_size: -; v_call: TRBV9; cdr3_aa: CASSVSLAGGEQYF; cdr3_nt: TGTGCCAGCAGCGTAAGCCTAGCGGGAGGCGAGCAGTACTTC
d_call: -; j_call: TRBJ2-7; clone_size: -; v_call: TRBV5-1; cdr3_aa: CASSTGTYSYEQYF; cdr3_nt: TGCGCCAGCAGCACCGGGACTTATTCCTACGAGCAGTACTTC
d_call: -; j_call: TRBJ2-5; clone_size: -; v_call: TRBV30; cdr3_aa: CAWRRGETQYF; cdr3_nt: TGTGCCTGGAGAAGGGGTGAGACCCAGTACTTC
d_call: TRBD1; j_call: TRBJ2-2; clone_size: -; v_call: TRBV7-9; cdr3_aa: CASSPGQGWDTGELFF; cdr3_nt: TGTGCCAGCAGCCCTGGACAGGGTTGGGACACCGGGGAGCTGTTTTTT
d_call: -; j_call: TRBJ2-3; clone_size: -; v_call: TRBV5-6; cdr3_aa: CASSYNLRAADTQYF; cdr3_nt: TGTGCCAGCAGTTACAACCTCAGGGCCGCAGATACGCAGTATTTT
d_call: -; j_call: TRBJ1-2; clone_size: -; v_call: TRBV29-1; cdr3_aa: CSVARTANYGYTF; cdr3_nt: TGCAGCGTAGCCCGGACAGCTAACTATGGCTACACCTTC
d_call: -; j_call: TRBJ2-2; clone_size: -; v_call: TRBV7-2; cdr3_aa: CASSLPSQPQGGELFF; cdr3_nt: TGTGCCAGCAGCCTACCCTCGCAACCACAGGGCGGGGAGCTGTTTTTT
d_call: -; j_call: TRBJ2-5; clone_size: -; v_call: TRBV14; cdr3_aa: CASSPTFTGVETQYF; cdr3_nt: TGTGCCAGCAGCCCCACTTTTACAGGTGTGGAGACCCAGTACTTC
d_call: TRBD1; j_call: TRBJ1-4; clone_size: -; v_call: TRBV18; cdr3_aa: CASSRTGFNEKLFF; cdr3_nt: TGTGCCAGCTCAAGGACAGGGTTTAATGAAAAACTGTTTTTT
d_call: TRBD1; j_call: TRBJ1-4; clone_size: -; v_call: TRBV29-1; cdr3_aa: CSGGQLNEKLFF; cdr3_nt: TGCAGCGGGGGACAGTTAAATGAAAAACTGTTTTTT
d_call: TRBD2; j_call: TRBJ2-1; clone_size: -; v_call: TRBV5-6; cdr3_aa: CASSLGGGASYNEQFF; cdr3_nt: TGTGCCAGCAGCTTGGGCGGGGGAGCCTCCTACAATGAGCAGTTCTTC
d_call: -; j_call: TRBJ1-5; clone_size: -; v_call: TRBV10-3; cdr3_aa: CAISVGGVEPQHF; cdr3_nt: TGTGCCATCAGTGTTGGGGGGGTTGAGCCCCAGCATTTT
d_call: -; j_call: TRBJ2-7; clone_size: -; v_call: TRBV28; cdr3_aa: CASRIPREVGYEQYF; cdr3_nt: TGTGCCAGCAGGATACCGAGGGAGGTGGGCTACGAGCAGTACTTC
d_call: -; j_call: TRBJ2-2; clone_size: -; v_call: TRBV9; cdr3_aa: CASSVERGSTGELFF; cdr3_nt: TGTGCCAGCAGCGTAGAACGGGGATCAACCGGGGAGCTGTTTTTT
d_call: TRBD1; j_call: TRBJ1-2; clone_size: few; v_call: TRBV5-1; cdr3_aa: CASGEGQEPPYTF; cdr3_nt: TGCGCCAGTGGGGAAGGACAGGAGCCGCCCTACACCTTC
d_call: -; j_call: TRBJ2-3; clone_size: -; v_call: TRBV7-3; cdr3_aa: CASSLSDYTDTQYF; cdr3_nt: TGTGCCAGCAGCTTATCAGATTACACAGATACGCAGTATTTT
d_call: TRBD1; j_call: TRBJ1-1; clone_size: few; v_call: TRBV7-6; cdr3_aa: CASSGAGTGGTEAFF; cdr3_nt: TGTGCCAGCAGCGGAGCCGGGACAGGGGGCACTGAAGCTTTCTTT
d_call: TRBD1; j_call: TRBJ2-1; clone_size: -; v_call: TRBV5-1; cdr3_aa: CASSLEGDRVHNEQFF; cdr3_nt: TGCGCCAGCAGCTTGGAAGGGGACAGGGTCCACAATGAGCAGTTCTTC
d_call: TRBD1; j_call: TRBJ2-1; clone_size: -; v_call: TRBV30; cdr3_aa: CAWIPDRGRRRSYNEQFF; cdr3_nt: TGTGCCTGGATCCCGGACAGGGGCAGACGCCGCTCCTACAATGAGCAGTTCTTC
d_call: TRBD1; j_call: TRBJ1-1; clone_size: -; v_call: TRBV10-1; cdr3_aa: CASSESTGGNTEAFF; cdr3_nt: TGCGCCAGCAGTGAATCGACAGGGGGAAACACTGAAGCTTTCTTT
d_call: -; j_call: TRBJ2-1; clone_size: -; v_call: TRBV19; cdr3_aa: CASSIDPQNYHGQFF; cdr3_nt: TGTGCCAGTAGTATAGATCCTCAAAACTATCACGGGCAGTTCTTC